This TCR beta chain was found in a study of T cells after yellow fever vaccination. The overall study: Researchers used SMART-Seq v4 Ultra Low Input to prepare fractions that had low cell numbers.

For this clonotype: Its target is unknown.

5'RACE template switching generated TCR cDNA, adding a universal primer site and UMIs. TCRdb re-called the 5' RACE reads through MiXCR, storing one row per CDR3 protein. The table has 500,000 to 550,000 distinct CDR3 sequences, 20% to 25% seen once. Study-wide findings and caveats: Relatively few clonotypes were ones that appeared in both CD4 and CD8 compartments.

The V and J ends lost 4 bases and 6 bases respectively, with 13 bases between them. CDR1 is SGHVS, CDR2 FQNEAQ, per germline. The CDR3 loop spans 14 amino acids. The TCR sequence derives from a young man who received the YFV17D yellow fever vaccine. Sequenced here: PBMCs, sampled roughly 20 days after the first yellow fever vaccination. The chain uses TRBV7-8 and TRBJ1-5, with D possibly being TRBD1 (6 bases). As DNA, the CDR3 is TGTGCCAGCAGCTCCCTCGGGGGCTCTCAGCCCCAGCATTTT. This codes for CASSSLGGSQPQHF.